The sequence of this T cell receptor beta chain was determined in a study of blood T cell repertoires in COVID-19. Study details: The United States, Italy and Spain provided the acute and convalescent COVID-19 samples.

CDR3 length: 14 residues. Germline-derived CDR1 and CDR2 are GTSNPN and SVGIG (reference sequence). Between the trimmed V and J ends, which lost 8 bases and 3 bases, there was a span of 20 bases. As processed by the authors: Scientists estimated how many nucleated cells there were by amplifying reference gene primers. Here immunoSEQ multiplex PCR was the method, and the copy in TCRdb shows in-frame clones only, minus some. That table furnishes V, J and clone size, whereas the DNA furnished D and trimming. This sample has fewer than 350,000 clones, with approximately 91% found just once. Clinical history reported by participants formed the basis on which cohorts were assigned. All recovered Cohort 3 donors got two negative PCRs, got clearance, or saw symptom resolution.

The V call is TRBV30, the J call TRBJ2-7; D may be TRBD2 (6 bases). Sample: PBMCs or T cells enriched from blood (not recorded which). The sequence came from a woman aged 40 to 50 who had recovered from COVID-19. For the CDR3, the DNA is TGTGCCCGGACCTCCGGGACTGGGAACTACGAGCAGTACTTC. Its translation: CARTSGTGNYEQYF.